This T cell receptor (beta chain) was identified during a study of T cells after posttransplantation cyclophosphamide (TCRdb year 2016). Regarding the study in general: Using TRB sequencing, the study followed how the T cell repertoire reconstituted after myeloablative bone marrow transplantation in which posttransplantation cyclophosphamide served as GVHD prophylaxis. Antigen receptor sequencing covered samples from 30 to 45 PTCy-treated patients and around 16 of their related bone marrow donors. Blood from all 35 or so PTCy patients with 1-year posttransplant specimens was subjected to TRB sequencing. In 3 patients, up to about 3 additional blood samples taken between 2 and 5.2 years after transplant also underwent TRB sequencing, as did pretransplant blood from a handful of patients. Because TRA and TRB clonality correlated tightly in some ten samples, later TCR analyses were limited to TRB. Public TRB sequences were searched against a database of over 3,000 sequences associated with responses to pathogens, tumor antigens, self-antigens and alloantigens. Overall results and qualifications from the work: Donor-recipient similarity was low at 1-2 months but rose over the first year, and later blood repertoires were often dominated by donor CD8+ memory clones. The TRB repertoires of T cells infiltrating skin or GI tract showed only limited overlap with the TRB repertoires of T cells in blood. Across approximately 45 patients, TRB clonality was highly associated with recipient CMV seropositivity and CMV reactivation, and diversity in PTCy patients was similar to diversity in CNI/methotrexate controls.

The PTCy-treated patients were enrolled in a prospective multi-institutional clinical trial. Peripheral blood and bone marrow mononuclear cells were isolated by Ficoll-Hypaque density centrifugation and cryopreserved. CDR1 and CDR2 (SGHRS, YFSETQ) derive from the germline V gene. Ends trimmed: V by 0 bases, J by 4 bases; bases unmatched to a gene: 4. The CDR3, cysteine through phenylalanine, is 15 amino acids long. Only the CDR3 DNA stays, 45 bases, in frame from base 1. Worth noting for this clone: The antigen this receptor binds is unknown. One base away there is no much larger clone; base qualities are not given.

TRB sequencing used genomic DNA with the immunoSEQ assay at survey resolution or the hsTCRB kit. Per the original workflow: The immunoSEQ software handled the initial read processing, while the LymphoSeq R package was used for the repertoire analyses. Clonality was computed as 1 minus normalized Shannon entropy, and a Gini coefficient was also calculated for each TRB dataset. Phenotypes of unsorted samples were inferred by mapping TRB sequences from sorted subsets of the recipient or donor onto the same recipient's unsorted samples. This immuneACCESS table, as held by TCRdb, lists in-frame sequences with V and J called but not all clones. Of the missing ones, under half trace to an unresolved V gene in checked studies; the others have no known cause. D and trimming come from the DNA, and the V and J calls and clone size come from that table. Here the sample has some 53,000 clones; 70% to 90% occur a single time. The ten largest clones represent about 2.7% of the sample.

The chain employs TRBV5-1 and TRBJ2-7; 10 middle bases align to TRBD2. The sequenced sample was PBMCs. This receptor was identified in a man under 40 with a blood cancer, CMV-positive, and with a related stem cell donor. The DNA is TGCGCCAGCAGCTTGGAAGCTAGCGGGAGTTACGAGCAGTACTTC. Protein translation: CASSLEASGSYEQYF.